Given below is one T cell receptor beta chain in context. Its antigen remains unknown. The assay was immunoSEQ multiplex PCR, and TCRdb's table has in-frame clones only and misses some. The table lists 60,000 to 75,000 clones, roughly nine tenths of them singletons. These data come from a study of OX40 agonist ivuxolimab in advanced cancers. The wider study: Cohort: around 86% men, mean age roughly 60, aged roughly 23 to 79.

Study-level points and caveats: Researchers did not establish what antigens the expanded peripheral T cells target.

This CDR3 is built from 17 residues. The germline V gene has CDR1 SNHLY and CDR2 FYNNEI. With V trimmed by 10 bases and J by 1 base, 17 bases remained unmatched. The sequence derives from an adult with an advanced solid tumor such as melanoma, head and neck, liver or kidney cancer. The V gene is TRBV2, the J gene TRBJ2-7; TRBD1 matches at 9 bases. The starting material was CD4+ or CD8+ T cells sorted from blood, obtained in a trial of the OX40 agonist ivuxolimab. CDR3 residues: CATEWDRAVGQSYEQYF. The CDR3 region has the DNA TGTGCCACGGAATGGGACAGGGCCGTCGGCCAATCCTACGAGCAGTACTTC.